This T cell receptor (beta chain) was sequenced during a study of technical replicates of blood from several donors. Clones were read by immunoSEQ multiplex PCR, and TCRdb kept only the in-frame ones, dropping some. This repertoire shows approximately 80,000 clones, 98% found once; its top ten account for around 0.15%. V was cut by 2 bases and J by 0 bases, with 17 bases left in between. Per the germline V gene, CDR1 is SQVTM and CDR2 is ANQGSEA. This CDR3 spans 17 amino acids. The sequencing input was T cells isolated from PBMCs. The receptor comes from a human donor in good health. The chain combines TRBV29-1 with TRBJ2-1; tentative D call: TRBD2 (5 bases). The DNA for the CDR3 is TGCAGCGTTGAAAGCTTGCTAGCCTCATCCTCCTACAATGAGCAGTTCTTC. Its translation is CSVESLLASSSYNEQFF.